The 13 T cell receptor beta chains below all came from one sample that was sequenced in a study of PD-1 blockade in classical Hodgkin lymphoma. In every patient, relapse followed autologous stem cell transplantation, while exposure to brentuximab vedotin differed. Some clones are missing from TCRdb's copy, which holds only in-frame ones; the method was immunoSEQ multiplex PCR. This sample has 95,000 or so clones, with over 80% found just once. This specimen consisted of peripheral blood mononuclear cells (PBMCs), obtained at baseline. The receptors come from a human donor with classical Hodgkin lymphoma.

The V gene is TRBV7-2, the J gene TRBJ1-4; 8 nucleotides agree with TRBD1. Germline CDR1 SGHTA, CDR2 FQGNSA. V dropped 3 bases and J dropped 8; count of bases not matched to a gene: 5. CDR3 length equals 14 residues. The CDR3 DNA sequence: TGTGCCAGCAGCTTCACAGGGGGGAGCGAAAAACTGTTTTTT. The encoded protein is CASSFTGGSEKLFF.

This clone was picked up one time. The gene calls are TRBV6-5 and TRBJ2-7; either TRBD1 or TRBD2 may supply D (5 bases each). Germline V gives CDR1 MNHEY, CDR2 SVGAGI. CDR3 size: 14 residues. V lost 7 bases to trimming and J lost 2 bases, with 15 bases between them. The CDR3 region has the DNA TGTGCCAGCACCACTGGGGACCCACCCTACGAGCAGTACTTC. It is translated as CASTTGDPPYEQYF.

The chain is built from TRBV6-5 and TRBJ2-4; D is possibly TRBD1 or TRBD2 (5 bases each). Germline CDR1 is MNHEY and CDR2 is SVGAGI. V lost 5 bases and J lost 7, with 18 bases in between. CDR3 size: 15 residues. The CDR3 spells CASSRDPTRPNIQYF. CDR3 coding DNA: TGTGCCAGCAGTCGGGACCCCACGAGGCCTAACATTCAGTACTTC.

CDR3 in DNA: TGTGCCAGCAGCTTACCTACAGGGAGAGGGGGATCCTACAATGAGCAGTTCTTC. Translation: CASSLPTGRGGSYNEQFF. V usage is TRBV11-2 and J usage is TRBJ2-1, with D tentatively TRBD1 (6 bases). The CDR3 sequence is 18 residues long. V was cut by 2 bases and J by 1 base, with 18 bases left in between. Germline CDR1 and CDR2: SGHAT and FQNNGV.

The chain links TRBV28 to TRBJ2-7; the D gene is possibly TRBD2 (5 bases). The CDR3 has 15 residues. Germline V gene data show CDR1 as MDHEN and CDR2 as SYDVKM. The ends were cut back, 7 bases at V and 2 bases at J, with 18 bases in the middle. This CDR3 reads CASNPITGSPYEQYF. In DNA, the CDR3 is TGTGCCAGCAATCCTATAACGGGATCGCCCTACGAGCAGTACTTC.

The V gene is TRBV28, the J gene TRBJ2-5; 10 bases line up with TRBD2. The CDR3 is 16 amino acids. Trimming took 5 bases from V and 5 from J; bases not matched to a gene: 11. Germline V lookup: CDR1 MDHEN, CDR2 SYDVKM. For the CDR3, the DNA is TGTGCCAGCAGTCCCCTGGGACTAGCGTTTCAGGAGACCCAGTACTTC. It yields the protein CASSPLGLAFQETQYF.

The chain joins TRBV29-1 to TRBJ1-1; 7 positions match TRBD1. Germline V gene sequence: CDR1 SQVTM, CDR2 ANQGSEA. The length of the CDR3 is 14 residues. V lost 6 bases to trimming and J lost 3 bases; unmatched junction nucleotides: 10. The CDR3, as DNA: TGCAGCGTCCGCGCCCGAGACAGGGACACTGAAGCTTTCTTT. Protein: CSVRARDRDTEAFF.

The rearrangement uses TRBV4-1 and TRBJ2-7, with D possibly being TRBD1 (5 bases). This CDR3 has 15 amino acids. V shed 1 base and J shed 5 bases, with 15 bases lying between them. Germline CDR1 MGHRA, CDR2 YSYEKL. The CDR3 here is CASSQGFGQGDEQYF. CDR3 nucleotide sequence: TGCGCCAGCAGCCAAGGGTTTGGCCAAGGGGACGAGCAGTACTTC.

The J gene is TRBJ1-4, the V gene TRBV10-3; TRBD1 might be the D (5 bases). Germline loops: CDR1 ENHRY, CDR2 SYGVKD. CDR3 length: 15 residues. V lost 6 bases, J lost 8 bases, and 19 bases lay in between. CDR3 amino acids: CAISQTQGGHEKLFF. DNA for the CDR3: TGTGCCATCAGCCAGACTCAGGGCGGTCACGAAAAACTGTTTTTT.

The chain employs TRBV6-5 and TRBJ1-4; D is unresolved. Germline values: CDR1 MNHEY, CDR2 SVGAGI. The CDR3 covers 13 residues. With 5 bases removed from V and 5 bases from J, the gap between germline ends came to 9 bases. The CDR3 spells CASSGVANEKLFF. The CDR3 nucleotides read TGTGCCAGCAGTGGGGTGGCGAATGAAAAACTGTTTTTT.

This clone has only a few counts. The chain is built from TRBV5-6 and TRBJ2-5, with no clear D. V lost 1 base and J 2 bases, leaving 9 bases between the germline ends. The germline V gene encodes CDR1 SGHDT and CDR2 YYEEEE. This CDR3 region has 14 residues. For the CDR3, the DNA is TGTGCCAGCAGCTTGCCCAGCATACAAGAGACCCAGTACTTC. It is translated as CASSLPSIQETQYF.

The genes are TRBV6-1 and TRBJ2-7, with a tentative D call TRBD1 (5 bases). Trimming shortened V by 4 bases and J by 1 base, and 14 bases separated the two germline ends. In germline, CDR1 is MNHNS, CDR2 SASEGT. The CDR3 runs to 15 residues. The CDR3 region has the DNA TGTGCCAGCAGTGGACGACAGCCAGGGTCCTACGAGCAGTACTTC. Translated, it gives CASSGRQPGSYEQYF.

The genes are TRBV19 and TRBJ2-3; weak D call: TRBD2 (6 bases). V was cut by 2 bases and J by 4 bases, with 13 bases left in between. Germline CDR1 reads LNHDA; CDR2 reads SQIVND (reference sequence). The CDR3 covers 15 residues. CDR3 residues: CASSISSAVPDTQYF. Written as DNA, the CDR3 is TGTGCCAGTAGTATATCTAGCGCGGTTCCAGATACGCAGTATTTT.